The text below deals with one T cell receptor beta chain. Clones were read by immunoSEQ multiplex PCR, and TCRdb kept only the in-frame ones, dropping some. The sample records tens of thousands of clones, 90% to 95% being singletons. These data come from a study of control samples from healthy donors and cancer patients. Trimming took 4 bases from V and 6 from J; bases not matched to a gene: 15. The germline gives CDR1 LGHDT, CDR2 YNNKEL (reference sequence). The CDR3 spans 17 residues. Sequenced sample: blood. The chain has TRBV3-1 (or the pseudogene TRBV3-2) and TRBJ2-7; TRBD1 agrees at 10 bases. The clonotype was recovered from a man aged 25-45 years in good health. The CDR3 loop reads CASSPFGDRGRSGEQYF. CDR3 nucleotides: TGTGCCAGCAGCCCCTTCGGCGACAGGGGGCGATCTGGCGAGCAGTACTTC.